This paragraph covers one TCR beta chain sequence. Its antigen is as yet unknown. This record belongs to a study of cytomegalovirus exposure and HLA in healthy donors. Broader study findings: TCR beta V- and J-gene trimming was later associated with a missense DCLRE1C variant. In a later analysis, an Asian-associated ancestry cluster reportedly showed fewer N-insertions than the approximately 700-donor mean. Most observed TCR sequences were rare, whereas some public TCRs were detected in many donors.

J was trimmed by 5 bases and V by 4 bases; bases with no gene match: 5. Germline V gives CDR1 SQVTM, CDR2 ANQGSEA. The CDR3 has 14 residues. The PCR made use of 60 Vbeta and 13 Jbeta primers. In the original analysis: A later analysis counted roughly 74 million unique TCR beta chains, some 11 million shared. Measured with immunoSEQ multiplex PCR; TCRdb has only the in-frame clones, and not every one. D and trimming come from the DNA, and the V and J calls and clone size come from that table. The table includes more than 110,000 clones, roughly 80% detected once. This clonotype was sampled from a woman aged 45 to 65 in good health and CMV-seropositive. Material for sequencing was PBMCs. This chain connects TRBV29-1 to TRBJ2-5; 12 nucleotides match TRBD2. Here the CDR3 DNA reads TGCAGCGTTGCTAGCGGGGGGGCCCGGGAGACCCAGTACTTC. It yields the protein CSVASGGARETQYF.